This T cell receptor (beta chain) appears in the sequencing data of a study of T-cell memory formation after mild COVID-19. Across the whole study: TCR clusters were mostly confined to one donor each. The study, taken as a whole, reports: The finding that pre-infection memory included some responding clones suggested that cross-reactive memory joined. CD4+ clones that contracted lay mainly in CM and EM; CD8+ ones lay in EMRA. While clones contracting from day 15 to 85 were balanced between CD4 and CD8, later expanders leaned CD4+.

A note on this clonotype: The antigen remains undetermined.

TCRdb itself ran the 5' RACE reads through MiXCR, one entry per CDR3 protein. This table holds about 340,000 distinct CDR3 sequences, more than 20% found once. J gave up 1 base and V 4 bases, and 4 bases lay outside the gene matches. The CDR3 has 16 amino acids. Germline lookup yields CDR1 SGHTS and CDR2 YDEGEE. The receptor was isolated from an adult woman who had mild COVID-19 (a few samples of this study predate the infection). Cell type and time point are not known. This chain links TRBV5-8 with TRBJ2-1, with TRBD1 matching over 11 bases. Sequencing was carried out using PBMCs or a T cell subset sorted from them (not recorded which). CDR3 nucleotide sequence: TGTGCCAGCAGCGGAGGGACAGGGGGTTCCTACAATGAGCAGTTCTTC. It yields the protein CASSGGTGGSYNEQFF.